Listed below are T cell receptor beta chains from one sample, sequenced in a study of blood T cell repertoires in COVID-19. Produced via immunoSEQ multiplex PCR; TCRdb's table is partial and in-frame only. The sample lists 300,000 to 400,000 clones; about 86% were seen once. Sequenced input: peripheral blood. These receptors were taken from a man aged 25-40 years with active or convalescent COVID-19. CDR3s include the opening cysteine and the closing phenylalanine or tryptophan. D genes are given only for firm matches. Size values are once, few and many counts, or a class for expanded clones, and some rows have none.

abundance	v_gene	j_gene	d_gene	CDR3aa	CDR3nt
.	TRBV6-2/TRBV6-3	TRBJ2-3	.	CASSYQDTQYF	TGTGCCAGCAGTTATCAAGATACGCAGTATTTT
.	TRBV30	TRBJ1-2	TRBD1	CAWSVQGQGGIYGYTF	TGTGCCTGGAGTGTACAGGGACAGGGGGGGATCTATGGCTACACCTTC
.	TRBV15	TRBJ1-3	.	CATSSDRGNTIYF	TGTGCCACCAGCAGTGACAGAGGAAACACCATATATTTT
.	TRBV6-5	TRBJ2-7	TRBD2	CASSLRGREQYF	TGTGCCAGCAGCCTGCGGGGGAGAGAGCAGTACTTC
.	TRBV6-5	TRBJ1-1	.	CASIPWGRGTEAFF	TGTGCCAGCATCCCCTGGGGCAGGGGCACTGAAGCTTTCTTT
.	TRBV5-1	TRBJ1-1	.	CASSYGQNTEAFF	TGCGCCAGCAGCTACGGACAAAACACTGAAGCTTTCTTT
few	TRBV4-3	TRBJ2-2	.	CASSQDSFGELFF	TGCGCCAGCAGCCAAGATTCGTTCGGGGAGCTGTTTTTT
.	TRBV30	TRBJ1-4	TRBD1	CAWATGVNEKLFF	TGTGCCTGGGCTACAGGGGTTAATGAAAAACTGTTTTTT
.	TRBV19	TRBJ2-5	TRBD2	CASSLRLGREGGETQYF	TGTGCCAGTAGTCTCCGACTGGGGCGGGAGGGAGGAGAGACCCAGTACTTC
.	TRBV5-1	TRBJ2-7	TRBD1	CASSFGGQPSSYEQYF	TGCGCCAGCAGCTTTGGGGGACAGCCTTCTTCCTACGAGCAGTACTTC
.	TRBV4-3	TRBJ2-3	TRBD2	CASSPKNGGGRGTQYF	TGCGCCAGCAGCCCGAAGAATGGCGGGGGTCGGGGTACGCAGTATTTT
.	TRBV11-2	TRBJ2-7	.	CASSFVWGDEQYF	TGTGCCAGCAGCTTCGTGTGGGGCGACGAGCAGTACTTC
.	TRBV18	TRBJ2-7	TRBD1	CASSQGQEDEQYF	TGTGCCAGCTCACAGGGACAGGAGGACGAGCAGTACTTC
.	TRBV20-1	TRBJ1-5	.	CSASVASVNQPQHF	TGCAGTGCTAGTGTTGCAAGCGTGAATCAGCCCCAGCATTTT
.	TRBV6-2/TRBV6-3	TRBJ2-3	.	CASSYSLPPDTQYF	TGTGCCAGCAGTTACTCCCTCCCCCCAGATACGCAGTATTTT
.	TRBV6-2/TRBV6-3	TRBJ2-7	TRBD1	CASSALDRGPYEQYF	TGTGCCAGCAGCGCCCTGGACAGGGGACCCTACGAGCAGTACTTC
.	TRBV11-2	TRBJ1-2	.	CASSYSQYGYTF	TGTGCCAGCAGCTATAGCCAGTATGGCTACACCTTC
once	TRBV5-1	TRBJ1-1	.	CASSSQGSTEAFF	TGCGCCAGCAGCTCACAGGGTAGCACTGAAGCTTTCTTT
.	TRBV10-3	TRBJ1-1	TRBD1	CAISESRTGGKNTEAFF	TGTGCCATCAGTGAGTCCCGGACAGGCGGAAAGAACACTGAAGCTTTCTTT
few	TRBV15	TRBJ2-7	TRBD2	CATSRGPSGGAREQYF	TGTGCCACCAGCAGAGGTCCGAGCGGGGGGGCAAGGGAGCAGTACTTC
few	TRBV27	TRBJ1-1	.	CASRAGLFTEAFF	TGTGCCAGCAGAGCAGGCCTCTTCACTGAAGCTTTCTTT
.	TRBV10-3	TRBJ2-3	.	CAISGGLATDTQYF	TGTGCCATCAGTGGAGGGCTAGCGACAGATACGCAGTATTTT
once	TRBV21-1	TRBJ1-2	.	CASSKQGNYGYTF	TGTGCCAGCAGCAAACAGGGGAACTATGGCTACACCTTC
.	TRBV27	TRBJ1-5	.	CASSLAGNFRQPQHF	TGTGCCAGCAGTTTGGCAGGGAACTTTCGACAGCCCCAGCATTTT
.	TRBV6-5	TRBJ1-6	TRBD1	CASTPGTGDSPLHF	TGTGCCAGCACCCCAGGGACAGGGGACTCACCCCTCCACTTT
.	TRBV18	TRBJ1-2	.	CASSEENYGYTF	TGTGCCAGCTCAGAGGAGAACTATGGCTACACCTTC
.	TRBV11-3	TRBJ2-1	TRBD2	CASSTGTSGTNEQFF	TGTGCCAGCAGCACCGGGACTAGCGGGACCAATGAGCAGTTCTTC
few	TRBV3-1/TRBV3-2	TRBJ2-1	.	CASSIAYMGRLSSYNEQFF	TGTGCCAGCAGCATCGCTTATATGGGGCGTTTGAGCTCCTACAATGAGCAGTTCTTC
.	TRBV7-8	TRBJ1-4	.	CASSLPESGKLFF	TGTGCCAGCAGCTTACCCGAGTCCGGAAAACTGTTTTTT
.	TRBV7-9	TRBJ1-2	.	CASSSLSRYGYTF	TGTGCCAGCAGCTCCCTATCGAGATATGGCTACACCTTC
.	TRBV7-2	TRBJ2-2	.	CASTLTGLTGELFF	TGTGCCAGCACCCTCACAGGGCTGACCGGGGAGCTGTTTTTT
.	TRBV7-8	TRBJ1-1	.	CASSLAETGNTEAFF	TGTGCCAGCAGCTTAGCGGAAACAGGGAACACTGAAGCTTTCTTT
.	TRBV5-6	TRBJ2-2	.	CASSFGFGTGELFF	TGTGCCAGCAGCTTCGGGTTCGGCACCGGGGAGCTGTTTTTT
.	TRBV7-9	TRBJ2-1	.	CASSLMGDEQFF	TGTGCCAGCAGCTTGATGGGCGATGAGCAGTTCTTC
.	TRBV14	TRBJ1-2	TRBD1	CASSQLLAGGLGYTF	TGTGCCAGCAGCCAACTATTGGCAGGGGGCCTTGGCTACACCTTC
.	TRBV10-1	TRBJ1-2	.	CASVVAGDYGYTF	TGCGCCAGCGTTGTAGCAGGGGACTATGGCTACACCTTC
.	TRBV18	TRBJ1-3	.	CASSPQGAGNTIYF	TGTGCCAGCTCACCACAGGGGGCTGGAAACACCATATATTTT
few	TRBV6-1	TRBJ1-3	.	CASSELWQGLNTIYF	TGTGCCAGCAGTGAACTTTGGCAGGGTCTAAACACCATATATTTT
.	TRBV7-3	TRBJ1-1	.	CASRLEGNTEAFF	TGTGCCAGCAGACTAGAGGGGAACACTGAAGCTTTCTTT